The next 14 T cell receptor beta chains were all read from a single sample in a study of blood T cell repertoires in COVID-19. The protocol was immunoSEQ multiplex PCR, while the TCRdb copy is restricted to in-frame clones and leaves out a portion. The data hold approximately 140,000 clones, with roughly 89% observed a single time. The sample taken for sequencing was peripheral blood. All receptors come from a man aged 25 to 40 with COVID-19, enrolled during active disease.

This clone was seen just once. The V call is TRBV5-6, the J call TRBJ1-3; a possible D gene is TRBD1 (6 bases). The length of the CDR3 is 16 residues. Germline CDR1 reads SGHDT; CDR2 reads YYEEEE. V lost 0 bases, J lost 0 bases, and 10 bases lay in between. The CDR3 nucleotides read TGTGCCAGCAGCTTGGTTGGACAGCACTCTGGAAACACCATATATTTT. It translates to CASSLVGQHSGNTIYF.

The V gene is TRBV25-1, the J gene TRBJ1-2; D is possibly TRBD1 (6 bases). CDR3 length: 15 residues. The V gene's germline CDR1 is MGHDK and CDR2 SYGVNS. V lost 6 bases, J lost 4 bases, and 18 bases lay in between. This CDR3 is CASRGAGQQSYGYTF. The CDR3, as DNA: TGTGCCAGCAGGGGAGCGGGACAACAAAGCTATGGCTACACCTTC.

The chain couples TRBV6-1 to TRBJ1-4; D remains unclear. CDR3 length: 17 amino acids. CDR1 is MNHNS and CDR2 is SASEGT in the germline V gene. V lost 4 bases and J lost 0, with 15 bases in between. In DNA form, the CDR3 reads TGTGCCAGCAGTGGCCCGGGAACGGGGACAACTAATGAAAAACTGTTTTTT. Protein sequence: CASSGPGTGTTNEKLFF.

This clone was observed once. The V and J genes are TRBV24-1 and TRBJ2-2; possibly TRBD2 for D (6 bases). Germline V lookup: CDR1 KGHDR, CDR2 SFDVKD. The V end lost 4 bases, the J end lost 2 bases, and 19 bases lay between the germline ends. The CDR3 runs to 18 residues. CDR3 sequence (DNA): TGTGCCACCAGTGACCCCGTAACGGCGGGGATAAACACCGGGGAGCTGTTTTTT. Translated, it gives CATSDPVTAGINTGELFF.

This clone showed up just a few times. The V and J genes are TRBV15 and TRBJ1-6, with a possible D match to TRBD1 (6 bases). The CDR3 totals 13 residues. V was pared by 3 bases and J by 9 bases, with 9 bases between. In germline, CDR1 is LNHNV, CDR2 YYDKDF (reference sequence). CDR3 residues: CATSREGGSPLHF. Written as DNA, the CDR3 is TGTGCCACCAGCAGGGAAGGGGGTTCACCCCTCCACTTT.

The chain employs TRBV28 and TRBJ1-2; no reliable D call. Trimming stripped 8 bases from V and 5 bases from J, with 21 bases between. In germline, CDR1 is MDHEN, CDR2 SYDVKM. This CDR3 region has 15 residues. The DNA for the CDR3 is TGTGCCAGCGGACTTCTAGGTGACGGTGTGTATGGCTACACCTTC. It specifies CASGLLGDGVYGYTF.

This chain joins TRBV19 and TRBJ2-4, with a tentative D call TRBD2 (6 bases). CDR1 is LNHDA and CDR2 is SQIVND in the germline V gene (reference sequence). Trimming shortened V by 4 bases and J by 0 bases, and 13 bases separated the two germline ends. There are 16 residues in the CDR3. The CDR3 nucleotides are TGTGCCAGTAGTAAGAGGGAGGACCTAGCCAAAAACATTCAGTACTTC. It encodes CASSKREDLAKNIQYF.

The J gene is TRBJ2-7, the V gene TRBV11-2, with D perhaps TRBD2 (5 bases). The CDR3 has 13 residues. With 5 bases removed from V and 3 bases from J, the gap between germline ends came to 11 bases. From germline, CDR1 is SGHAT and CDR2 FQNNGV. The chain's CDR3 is CASSPAADYEQYF. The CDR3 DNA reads TGTGCCAGCAGCCCCGCAGCGGACTACGAGCAGTACTTC. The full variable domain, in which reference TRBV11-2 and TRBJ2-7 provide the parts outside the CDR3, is EAGVAQSPRYKIIEKRQSVAFWCNPISGHATLYWYQQILGQGPKLLIQFQNNGVVDDSQLPKDRFSAERLKGVDSTLKIQPAKLEDSAVYLCASSPAADYEQYFGPGTRLTVT.

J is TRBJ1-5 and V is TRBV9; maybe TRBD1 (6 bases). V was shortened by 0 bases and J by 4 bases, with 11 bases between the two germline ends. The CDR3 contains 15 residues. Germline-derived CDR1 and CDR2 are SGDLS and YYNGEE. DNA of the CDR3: TGTGCCAGCAGCGTAGAGGGGGGGCTGAATCAGCCCCAGCATTTT. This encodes CASSVEGGLNQPQHF.

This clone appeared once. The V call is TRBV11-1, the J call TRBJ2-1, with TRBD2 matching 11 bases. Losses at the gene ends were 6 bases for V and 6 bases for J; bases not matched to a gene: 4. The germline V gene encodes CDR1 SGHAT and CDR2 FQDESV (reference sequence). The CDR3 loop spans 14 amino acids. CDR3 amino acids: CASSLGLAGNEQFF. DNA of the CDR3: TGTGCCAGCAGTCTCGGACTAGCGGGCAATGAGCAGTTCTTC.

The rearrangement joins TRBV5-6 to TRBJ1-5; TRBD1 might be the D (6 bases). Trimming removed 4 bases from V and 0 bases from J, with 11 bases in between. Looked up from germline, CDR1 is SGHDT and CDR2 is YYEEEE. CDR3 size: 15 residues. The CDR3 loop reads CASSRTGYSNQPQHF. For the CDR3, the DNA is TGTGCCAGCAGCCGTACAGGGTATAGCAATCAGCCCCAGCATTTT.

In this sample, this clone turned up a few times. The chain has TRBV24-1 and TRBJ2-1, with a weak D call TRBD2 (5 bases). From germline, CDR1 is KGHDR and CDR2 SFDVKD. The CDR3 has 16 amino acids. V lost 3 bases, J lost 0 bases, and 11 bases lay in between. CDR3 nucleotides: TGTGCCACCAGTGATGCCAGCGGTACCTCCTACAATGAGCAGTTCTTC. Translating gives CATSDASGTSYNEQFF.

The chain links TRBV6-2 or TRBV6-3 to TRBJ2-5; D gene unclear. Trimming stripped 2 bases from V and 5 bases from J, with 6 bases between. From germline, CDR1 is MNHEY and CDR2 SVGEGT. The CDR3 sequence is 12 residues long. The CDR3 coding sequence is TGTGCCAGCAGTTACAGCCGCGAGACCCAGTACTTC. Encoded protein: CASSYSRETQYF.

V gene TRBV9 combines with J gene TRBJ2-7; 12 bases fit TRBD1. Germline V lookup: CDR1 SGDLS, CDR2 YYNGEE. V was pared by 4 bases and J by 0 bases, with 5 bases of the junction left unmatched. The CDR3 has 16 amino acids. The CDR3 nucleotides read TGTGCCAGCAGCCCAAGGGGACAGGGGGCCTCCTACGAGCAGTACTTC. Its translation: CASSPRGQGASYEQYF. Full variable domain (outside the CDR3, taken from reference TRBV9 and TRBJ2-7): DSGVTQTPKHLITATGQRVTLRCSPRSGDLSVYWYQQSLDQGLQFLIQYYNGEERAKGNILERFSAQQFPDLHSELNLSSLELGDSALYFCASSPRGQGASYEQYFGPGTRLTVT.